The 6 T cell receptor beta chains below all came from one sample that was sequenced in a study of blood T cell repertoires in COVID-19. Method: immunoSEQ multiplex PCR; TCRdb's copy keeps in-frame clones and lacks some. Counted here are some 330,000 clones, 92% occurring once; the ten biggest clones make up around 20%. Input material: PBMCs or T cells enriched from blood (not recorded which). Receptors originate from a woman aged 25 to 39 who had recovered from COVID-19.

This sequence joins TRBV28 and TRBJ1-5; no clear D gene. With 4 bases removed from V and 3 bases from J, the gap between germline ends came to 4 bases. Germline values: CDR1 MDHEN, CDR2 SYDVKM. This CDR3 comprises 12 residues. The DNA for the CDR3 is TGTGCCAGCAGTTCGTTCAATCAGCCCCAGCATTTT. Encoded protein: CASSSFNQPQHF.

CDR3 loop: CASSFDRGRRTEAFF. Written as DNA, the CDR3 is TGTGCCAGCAGCTTCGACAGGGGAAGGCGCACTGAAGCTTTCTTT. The chain employs TRBV11-3 and TRBJ1-1, with TRBD1 identical over 8 bases. Germline CDR1 reads SGHNT; CDR2 reads YENEEA. The CDR3 is 15 residues long. V lost 3 bases and J lost 4; bases outside the gene matches: 7.

Only a few counts were recorded for this clone. The V gene is TRBV30, the J gene TRBJ2-7, with D possibly being TRBD1 (5 bases). The CDR3 contains 16 residues. The V end was cut by 3 bases, the J end by 6 bases, with 24 bases between. Germline V gene sequence: CDR1 GTSNPN, CDR2 SVGIG (reference sequence). CDR3 coding DNA: TGTGCCTGGAGGCAGGGCACGGGTTACCTTATCCCCGAGCAGTACTTC. This gives the protein CAWRQGTGYLIPEQYF.

J is TRBJ1-6 and V is TRBV28; a possible D gene is TRBD1 (6 bases). CDR1 and CDR2 from the germline V gene are MDHEN and SYDVKM. Trimming pared 8 bases from V and 9 bases from J, leaving 17 bases between. The CDR3 covers 14 residues. Here the CDR3 reads CASVKQGTGSPLHF. CDR3 bases: TGTGCCAGCGTAAAACAGGGCACGGGTTCACCCCTCCACTTT.

As DNA, the CDR3 is TGTGCCAGCAGCCAAAGACTAGCGGGGACTAGCACAGATACGCAGTATTTT. This translates into CASSQRLAGTSTDTQYF. The chain recombines TRBV3-1 (or the pseudogene TRBV3-2) with TRBJ2-3; 11 bases match TRBD2. Germline CDR1 and CDR2: LGHDT and YNNKEL (reference sequence). The V and J ends lost 2 bases and 0 bases, in that order; junction bases with no gene match: 4. CDR3 length equals 17 residues.

The chain employs TRBV28 and TRBJ1-4; D gene uncertain. Trimming left V 3 bases short and J 2 bases short, with 16 bases between. This CDR3 spans 17 amino acids. Germline V lookup: CDR1 MDHEN, CDR2 SYDVKM. CDR3 in amino acids: CASSLVRQSVTNEKLFF. For the CDR3, the DNA is TGTGCCAGCAGTTTGGTGCGGCAAAGTGTTACTAATGAAAAACTGTTTTTT. Combining the CDR3 with reference TRBV28 and TRBJ1-4 gives the whole variable domain DVKVTQSSRYLVKRTGEKVFLECVQDMDHENMFWYRQDPGLGLRLIYFSYDVKMKEKGDIPEGYSVSREKKERFSLILESASTNQTSMYLCASSLVRQSVTNEKLFFGSGTQLSVL.